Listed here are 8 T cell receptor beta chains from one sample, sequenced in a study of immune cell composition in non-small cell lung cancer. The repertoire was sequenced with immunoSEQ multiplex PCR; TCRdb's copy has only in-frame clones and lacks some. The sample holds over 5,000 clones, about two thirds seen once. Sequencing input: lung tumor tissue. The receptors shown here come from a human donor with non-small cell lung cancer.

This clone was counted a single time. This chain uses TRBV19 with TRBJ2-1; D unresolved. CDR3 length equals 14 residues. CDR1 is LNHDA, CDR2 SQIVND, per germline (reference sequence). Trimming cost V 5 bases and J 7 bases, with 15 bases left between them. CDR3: CASSSSQAGNEQFF. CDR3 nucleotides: TGTGCCAGTAGTTCGTCCCAGGCTGGGAATGAGCAGTTCTTC.

The CDR3 protein is CASSLADQVHNEQFF. Here the CDR3 DNA reads TGCGCCAGCAGCTTGGCCGACCAGGTTCACAATGAGCAGTTCTTC. V and J are TRBV5-1 and TRBJ2-1; no clear D. CDR1 is SGHRS, CDR2 YFSETQ, per germline. Trimming shortened V by 0 bases and J by 5 bases, and 12 bases separated the two germline ends. This CDR3 spans 15 amino acids.

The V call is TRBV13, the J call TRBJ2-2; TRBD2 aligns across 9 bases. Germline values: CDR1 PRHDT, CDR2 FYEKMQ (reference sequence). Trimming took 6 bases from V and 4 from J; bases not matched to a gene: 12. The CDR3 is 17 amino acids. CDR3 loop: CASRPASGAGGTGELFF. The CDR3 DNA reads TGTGCCAGCAGACCGGCTAGCGGGGCCGGTGGCACCGGGGAGCTGTTTTTT.

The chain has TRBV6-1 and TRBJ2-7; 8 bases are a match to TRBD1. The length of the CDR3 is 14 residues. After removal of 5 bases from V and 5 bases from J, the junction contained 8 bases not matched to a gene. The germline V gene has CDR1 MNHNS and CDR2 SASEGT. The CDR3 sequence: CASSSRTGTDEQYF. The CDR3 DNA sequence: TGTGCCAGCAGTTCCCGGACAGGGACGGACGAGCAGTACTTC.

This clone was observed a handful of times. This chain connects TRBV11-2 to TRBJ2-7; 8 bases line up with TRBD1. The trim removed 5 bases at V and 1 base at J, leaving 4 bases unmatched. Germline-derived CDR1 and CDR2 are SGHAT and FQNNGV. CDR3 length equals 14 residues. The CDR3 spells CASSPDRGSYEQYF. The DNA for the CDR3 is TGTGCCAGCAGCCCAGACAGGGGTTCCTACGAGCAGTACTTC.

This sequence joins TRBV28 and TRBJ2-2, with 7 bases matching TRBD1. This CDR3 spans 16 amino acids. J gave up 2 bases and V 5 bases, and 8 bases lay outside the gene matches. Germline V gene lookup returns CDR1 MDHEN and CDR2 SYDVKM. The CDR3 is CASSTTGAPNTGELFF. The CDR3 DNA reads TGTGCCAGCAGTACAACAGGGGCCCCCAACACCGGGGAGCTGTTTTTT. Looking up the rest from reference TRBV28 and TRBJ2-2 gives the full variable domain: DVKVTQSSRYLVKRTGEKVFLECVQDMDHENMFWYRQDPGLGLRLIYFSYDVKMKEKGDIPEGYSVSREKKERFSLILESASTNQTSMYLCASSTTGAPNTGELFFGEGSRLTVL.

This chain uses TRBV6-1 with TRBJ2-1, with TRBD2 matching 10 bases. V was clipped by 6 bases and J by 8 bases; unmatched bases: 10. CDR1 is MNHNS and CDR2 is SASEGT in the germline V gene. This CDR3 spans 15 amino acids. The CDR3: CASRELAGSNHEQFF. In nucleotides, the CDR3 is TGTGCCAGCAGAGAACTAGCGGGATCGAACCATGAGCAGTTCTTC.

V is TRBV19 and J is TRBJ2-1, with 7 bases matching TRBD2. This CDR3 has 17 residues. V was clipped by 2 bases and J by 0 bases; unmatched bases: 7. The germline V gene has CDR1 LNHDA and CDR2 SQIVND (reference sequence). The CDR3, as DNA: TGTGCCAGTAGTATAATGGGCCAGCGGGGCTCCTACAATGAGCAGTTCTTC. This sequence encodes CASSIMGQRGSYNEQFF.